This T cell receptor (beta chain) was recovered during a study of beta chain features in type 1 diabetes. Study as a whole: Healthy donors, compared against patients, showed similar age, gender and cell yields. Study conclusions and caveats: PCR might favor shorter templates, but any such skew would affect patients and controls equally. Significant though moderate, a shortening of TCRB CDR3s appeared in all four CD4+ subsets of Type 1 diabetes patients.

All of the isolated RNA was reverse transcribed, so expressed TCRB transcripts were sequenced. Assay: immunoSEQ multiplex PCR; the TCRdb copy retains only in-frame clones and omits some. The data contain around 160,000 clones, about 9% of them singletons. The sample holds a few counts of this clone. Antigen: not known. CDR1 is SQVTM, CDR2 ANQGSEA, per germline. The CDR3 has 14 amino acids. V dropped 5 bases and J dropped 4 bases, with 17 bases sitting between them. A heparinised blood draw that averaged roughly 110 mL was obtained once from each donor. CD45RO/CCR7/CD25/CD127/CD95/CD27 sorting isolated CD4+ naive, central memory, regulatory and stem cell-like memory cells.

The receptor comes from a woman aged 25-40 years with type 1 diabetes. The sample comprised central memory CD4+ T cells from blood. J is TRBJ1-1 and V is TRBV29-1, with D perhaps TRBD1 (6 bases). In nucleotides, the CDR3 is TGCAGCGTTAACAGAGGGGGATTTTCCACTGAAGCTTTCTTT. Translating gives CSVNRGGFSTEAFF.